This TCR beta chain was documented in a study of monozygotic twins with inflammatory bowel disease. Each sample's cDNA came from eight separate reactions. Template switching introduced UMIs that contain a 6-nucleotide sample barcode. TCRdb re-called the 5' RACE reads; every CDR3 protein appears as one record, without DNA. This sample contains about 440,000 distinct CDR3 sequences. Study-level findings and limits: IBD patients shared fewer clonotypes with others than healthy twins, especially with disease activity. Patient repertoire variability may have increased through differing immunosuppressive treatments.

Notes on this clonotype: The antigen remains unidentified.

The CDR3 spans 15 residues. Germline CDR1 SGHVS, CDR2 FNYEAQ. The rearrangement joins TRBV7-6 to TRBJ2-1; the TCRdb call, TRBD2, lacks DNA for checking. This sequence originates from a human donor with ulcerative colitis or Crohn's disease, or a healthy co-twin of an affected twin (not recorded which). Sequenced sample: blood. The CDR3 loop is CASSYLAGVIDEQFF.